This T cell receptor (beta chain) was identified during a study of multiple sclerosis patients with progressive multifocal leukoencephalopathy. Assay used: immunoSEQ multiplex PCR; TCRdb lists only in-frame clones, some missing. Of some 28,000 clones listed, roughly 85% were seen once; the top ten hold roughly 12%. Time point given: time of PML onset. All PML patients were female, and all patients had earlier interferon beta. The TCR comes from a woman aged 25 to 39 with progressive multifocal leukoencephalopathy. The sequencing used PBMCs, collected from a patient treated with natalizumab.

The CDR3 nucleotides read TGTGCCAGCAGCTTAGCCACCTGGGGCAGGTCTCCCTATGGCTACACCTTC. Translated, it gives CASSLATWGRSPYGYTF. The V and J genes are TRBV11-2 and TRBJ1-2, with TRBD1 as a possible D gene (5 bases). V was shortened by 1 base and J by 4 bases, with 19 bases between the two germline ends. The CDR3 sequence is 17 residues long. CDR1 SGHAT and CDR2 FQNNGV come from the germline V gene.